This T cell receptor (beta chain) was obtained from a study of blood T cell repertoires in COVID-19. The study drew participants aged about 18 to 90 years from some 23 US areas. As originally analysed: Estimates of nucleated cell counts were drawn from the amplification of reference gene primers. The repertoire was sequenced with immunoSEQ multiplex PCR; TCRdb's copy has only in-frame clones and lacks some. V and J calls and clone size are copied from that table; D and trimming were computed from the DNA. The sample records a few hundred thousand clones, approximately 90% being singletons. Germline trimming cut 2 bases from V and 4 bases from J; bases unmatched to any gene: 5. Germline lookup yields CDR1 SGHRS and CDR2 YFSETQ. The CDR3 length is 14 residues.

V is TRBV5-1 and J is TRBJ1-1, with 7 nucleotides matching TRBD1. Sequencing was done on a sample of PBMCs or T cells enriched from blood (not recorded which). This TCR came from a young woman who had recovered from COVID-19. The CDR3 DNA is TGCGCCAGCAGCTTACAGGGGTGGGGCACTGAAGCTTTCTTT. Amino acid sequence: CASSLQGWGTEAFF.